These 32 T cell receptor beta chains were all obtained from the same sample, sequenced in a study of cytomegalovirus exposure and HLA in healthy donors. This PCR relied on a set of 60 Vbeta primers and 13 Jbeta primers. The method was immunoSEQ multiplex PCR; TCRdb's version includes in-frame clones alone and lacks a portion of them. This table has about 120,000 clones, under 90% appearing once. The sample comprised PBMCs. Every receptor here comes from a woman in her forties in good health and CMV-seronegative.

This rearrangement joins TRBV4-1 to TRBJ2-5; 8 bases are a match to TRBD2. This CDR3 has 17 residues. V trimming: 0 bases; J trimming: 1 base; junction bases outside the gene matches: 7. CDR1 and CDR2 (germline): MGHRA, YSYEKL. The CDR3, as DNA: TGCGCCAGCAGCCAAGATGTGGTAGCGGGGAGCCAAGAGACCCAGTACTTC. This encodes CASSQDVVAGSQETQYF.

The chain joins TRBV7-6 to TRBJ1-1, with D perhaps TRBD1 (5 bases). Trimming took off 5 bases at V and 4 bases at J, with 14 bases between the two ends. CDR3 size: 14 residues. Germline V gene sequence: CDR1 SGHVS, CDR2 FNYEAQ. CDR3 protein: CASSRAGTATEAFF. DNA for the CDR3: TGTGCCAGCAGCCGAGCGGGGACGGCCACTGAAGCTTTCTTT. The variable domain in full, completed from reference TRBV7-6 and TRBJ1-1, reads GAGVSQSPRYKVTKRGQDVALRCDPISGHVSLYWYRQALGQGPEFLTYFNYEAQQDKSGLPNDRFSAERPEGSISTLTIQRTEQRDSAMYRCASSRAGTATEAFFGQGTRLTVV.

V is TRBV2 and J is TRBJ1-2, with D perhaps TRBD1 (5 bases). V shed 2 bases and J shed 5 bases, with 18 bases lying between them. Germline V gene sequence: CDR1 SNHLY, CDR2 FYNNEI. CDR3 length: 16 amino acids. The CDR3 DNA follows: TGTGCCAGCAGTGAAATCCAGGGCATAGGGTTATATGGCTACACCTTC. Translated: CASSEIQGIGLYGYTF.

CDR3 region: CASRSRGARNQPQHF. CDR3 nucleotide sequence: TGTGCCAGCAGATCCCGCGGGGCGCGCAATCAGCCCCAGCATTTT. The genes are TRBV2 and TRBJ1-5; D is possibly TRBD1 (5 bases). The CDR3 loop spans 15 amino acids. The V gene's germline CDR1 is SNHLY and CDR2 FYNNEI. V lost 6 bases to trimming and J lost 2 bases, with 14 bases between them.

In DNA form, the CDR3 reads TGCGCCAGCAGTAGGCAACCGGGACAGGCGAACACCGGGGAGCTGTTTTTT. Translated, it gives CASSRQPGQANTGELFF. The genes are TRBV4-1 and TRBJ2-2, with 8 bases matching TRBD1. The ends lost 6 bases at V and 0 bases at J; junction bases unmatched: 9. CDR1 is MGHRA and CDR2 is YSYEKL in the germline V gene. The length of the CDR3 is 17 residues.

The rearrangement links TRBV7-3 to TRBJ2-3; 7 bases fit TRBD1. The germline CDR1 and CDR2 sequences are SGHTA and FQGTGA. The CDR3 covers 14 residues. Trimming took 4 bases from V and 2 from J; bases not matched to a gene: 3. DNA of the CDR3: TGTGCCAGCAGCTCGGGACAGACCACAGATACGCAGTATTTT. It translates to CASSSGQTTDTQYF.

This chain connects TRBV19 to TRBJ1-1; the D gene is possibly TRBD1 (5 bases). Germline CDR1 is LNHDA and CDR2 is SQIVND (reference sequence). V was clipped by 3 bases and J by 7 bases, with 9 bases between them. The CDR3 totals 12 residues. CDR3 amino acids: CASSMIQGEAFF. The CDR3 nucleotides read TGTGCCAGTAGTATGATTCAGGGTGAAGCTTTCTTT.

The chain combines TRBV7-2 with TRBJ2-7; tentatively, D is TRBD2 (6 bases). Germline CDR1 SGHTA, CDR2 FQGNSA. The CDR3 spans 13 residues. V shed 2 bases and J shed 6 bases, with 11 bases lying between them. The CDR3 coding sequence is TGTGCCAGCAGCTTATTGCGGGAACTCGAGCAGTACTTC. Residues: CASSLLRELEQYF.

This clone was observed a handful of times. The chain employs TRBV5-6 and TRBJ1-1; D is possibly TRBD1 (5 bases). This CDR3 has 12 residues. Germline V gene sequence: CDR1 SGHDT, CDR2 YYEEEE. V lost 0 bases to trimming and J lost 11 bases, with 11 bases between them. Here the CDR3 DNA reads TGTGCCAGCAGCTTGGCCGGGGGGGAGGCTTTCTTT. Protein product: CASSLAGGEAFF.

The rearrangement uses TRBV5-1 and TRBJ1-1, with 7 bases lining up with TRBD1. Trimming removed 9 bases from V and 1 base from J; junction bases left unmatched: 6. Germline V CDR1 and CDR2: SGHRS, YFSETQ. The CDR3 sequence is 13 residues long. Here the CDR3 reads CATQDRENTEAFF. DNA of the CDR3: TGCGCCACCCAAGACAGGGAGAACACTGAAGCTTTCTTT.

The gene calls are TRBV4-2 and TRBJ2-6, with D maybe TRBD2 (7 bases). With 0 bases removed from V and 4 bases from J, the gap between germline ends came to 16 bases. Per germline, CDR1 LGHNA and CDR2 YNFKEQ. The CDR3 length is 18 residues. The CDR3 sequence is CASSQDRGGSAGANVLTF. The CDR3 bases are TGTGCCAGCAGCCAAGATAGGGGGGGTAGTGCGGGGGCCAACGTCCTGACTTTC.

The chain couples TRBV18 to TRBJ2-3; TRBD1 is a possible D gene (5 bases). The CDR3 contains 15 residues. The germline gives CDR1 KGHSH, CDR2 LQKENI. V lost 3 bases and J lost 0, with 10 bases in between. CDR3 coding DNA: TGTGCCAGCTCACCCCCAGGGCTAAGCACAGATACGCAGTATTTT. Protein sequence: CASSPPGLSTDTQYF.

This clone was observed a handful of times. The rearrangement links TRBV4-2 to TRBJ1-1; D gene ambiguous. There are 16 residues in the CDR3. Between the trimmed V and J ends, which lost 0 bases and 1 base, there was a span of 12 bases. The V gene's germline CDR1 is LGHNA and CDR2 YNFKEQ. The CDR3 here is CASSQDLAEENTEAFF. The DNA for the CDR3 is TGTGCCAGCAGCCAAGATCTGGCAGAAGAGAACACTGAAGCTTTCTTT.

V usage is TRBV28 and J usage is TRBJ1-1, with D perhaps TRBD1 (5 bases). The CDR3 is 17 residues long. CDR1 MDHEN and CDR2 SYDVKM come from the germline V gene. V lost 5 bases to trimming and J lost 1 base, with 20 bases between them. CDR3 sequence: CASSPRRGAVGNTEAFF. In nucleotides, the CDR3 is TGTGCCAGCAGTCCCCGACGTGGGGCAGTAGGGAACACTGAAGCTTTCTTT. Combining the CDR3 with reference TRBV28 and TRBJ1-1 gives the whole variable domain DVKVTQSSRYLVKRTGEKVFLECVQDMDHENMFWYRQDPGLGLRLIYFSYDVKMKEKGDIPEGYSVSREKKERFSLILESASTNQTSMYLCASSPRRGAVGNTEAFFGQGTRLTVV.

The J gene is TRBJ2-1, the V gene TRBV6-5; D is possibly TRBD2 (5 bases). Trimming removed 2 bases at V and 4 bases at J, with 12 bases between. Germline lookup yields CDR1 MNHEY and CDR2 SVGAGI. The CDR3 is made up of 15 amino acids. As DNA, the CDR3 is TGTGCCAGCAGTTACATCGGGGTGAAGTACAATGAGCAGTTCTTC. As protein: CASSYIGVKYNEQFF.

This sequence joins TRBV18 and TRBJ1-1, with D possibly matching TRBD1 (5 bases). Trimming took 3 bases from V and 7 from J, leaving 12 bases between them. Germline-derived CDR1 and CDR2 are KGHSH and LQKENI. The CDR3 is 13 amino acids. Here the CDR3 reads CASSPTGGIEAFF. The CDR3 DNA sequence: TGTGCCAGCTCACCCACGGGGGGGATTGAAGCTTTCTTT.

V and J are TRBV7-3 and TRBJ2-5, with TRBD1 as a possible D gene (5 bases). Trimming removed 2 bases at V and 5 bases at J, with 12 bases between. Germline V lookup: CDR1 SGHTA, CDR2 FQGTGA. The CDR3 length is 14 residues. The CDR3 DNA sequence: TGTGCCAGCAGCTTATTTAGGGGCGCGGAGACCCAGTACTTC. Its protein is CASSLFRGAETQYF. The entire variable domain, with the rest obtained from reference TRBV7-3 and TRBJ2-5, is as follows: GAGVSQTPSNKVTEKGKYVELRCDPISGHTALYWYRQSLGQGPEFLIYFQGTGAADDSGLPNDRFFAVRPEGSVSTLKIQRTERGDSAVYLCASSLFRGAETQYFGPGTRLLVL.

The chain employs TRBV11-3 and TRBJ2-7; a weak D match, TRBD1 (6 bases). V lost 4 bases, J lost 7 bases, and 14 bases lay in between. The CDR3 has 13 amino acids. Germline V CDR1 and CDR2: SGHNT, YENEEA. The CDR3 bases are TGTGCCAGCAGCTCGGACATTAGGGGGGAGCAGTACTTC. Its protein product is CASSSDIRGEQYF.

The rearrangement uses TRBV5-8 and TRBJ1-4; no clear D. This CDR3 comprises 17 residues. Germline assignment: CDR1 SGHTS and CDR2 YDEGEE. V lost 0 bases to trimming and J lost 3 bases, with 15 bases between them. DNA of the CDR3: TGTGCCAGCAGCTTGGGGGCAGCTGGATTTTCTAATGAAAAACTGTTTTTT. Protein sequence: CASSLGAAGFSNEKLFF.

The J gene is TRBJ2-5, the V gene TRBV4-1; D unresolved. The CDR3 runs to 14 residues. Germline CDR1 is MGHRA and CDR2 is YSYEKL. The germline V and J ends were trimmed by 2 bases and 7 bases, with 14 bases remaining between them. CDR3 amino acids: CASSQSSTAWTQYF. The CDR3 region has the DNA TGCGCCAGCAGCCAAAGTAGCACCGCGTGGACCCAGTACTTC.

The rearrangement links TRBV13 to TRBJ1-1; TRBD1 agrees at 12 bases. This CDR3 comprises 14 residues. The J segment lost 8 bases and the V segment lost 7 bases, leaving 8 bases of the junction unmatched. Germline V gene lookup returns CDR1 PRHDT and CDR2 FYEKMQ (reference sequence). In DNA form, the CDR3 reads TGTGCCAGCACCCAATGGGACAGGGGGCCAGAAGCTTTCTTT. Translating gives CASTQWDRGPEAFF.

The V call is TRBV7-8, the J call TRBJ1-2; 7 nucleotides agree with TRBD1. Germline V CDR1 and CDR2: SGHVS, FQNEAQ. This CDR3 has 14 residues. V gave up 1 base and J gave up 8 bases; unmatched junction bases: 7. The CDR3 region has the DNA TGTGCCAGCAGCTTAGGAGGGGGCAAGGGAGGCTACACCTTC. Its protein is CASSLGGGKGGYTF.

The table lists this clone with a few counts. The rearrangement links TRBV2 to TRBJ1-1; D may be TRBD1 (5 bases). CDR1 is SNHLY and CDR2 is FYNNEI in the germline V gene. This CDR3 comprises 14 residues. With 8 bases removed from V and 3 bases from J, the gap between germline ends came to 16 bases. CDR3 DNA: TGTGCCAGCGTAGAACGGGGGGAGGACACTGAAGCTTTCTTT. Translation: CASVERGEDTEAFF.

V gene TRBV19 combines with J gene TRBJ1-6; possibly TRBD1 for D (6 bases). Germline CDR1 and CDR2: LNHDA and SQIVND (reference sequence). Trimming cost V 3 bases and J 5 bases, with 14 bases left between them. This CDR3 region has 16 residues. This CDR3 is CASSITRGADNSPLHF. The CDR3 bases are TGTGCCAGTAGTATCACCCGGGGGGCGGATAATTCACCCCTCCACTTT. Using reference TRBV19 and TRBJ1-6 for the parts outside the CDR3, the full variable domain is DGGITQSPKYLFRKEGQNVTLSCEQNLNHDAMYWYRQDPGQGLRLIYYSQIVNDFQKGDIAEGYSVSREKKESFPLTVTSAQKNPTAFYLCASSITRGADNSPLHFGNGTRLTVT.

V is TRBV7-6 and J is TRBJ1-1; 10 nucleotides align to TRBD1. CDR3 length equals 16 residues. The germline V gene has CDR1 SGHVS and CDR2 FNYEAQ. The J segment lost 1 base and the V segment lost 2 bases, leaving 4 bases of the junction unmatched. CDR3 DNA sequence: TGTGCCAGCAGCTTAACGGGACAGGGGAAGAACACTGAAGCTTTCTTT. Its protein is CASSLTGQGKNTEAFF.

The genes are TRBV7-9 and TRBJ2-7; TRBD2 agrees at 12 bases. The V segment lost 5 bases and the J segment 1 base; nucleotides outside the gene matches: 3. Germline V CDR1 and CDR2: SEHNR, FQNEAQ (reference sequence). This CDR3 comprises 15 residues. The CDR3 DNA reads as TGTGCCAGCAGCGGCGGGACTAGCGGGTCCTACGAGCAGTACTTC. This codes for CASSGGTSGSYEQYF.

This rearrangement joins TRBV27 to TRBJ1-2; unclear D gene. Per the germline V gene, CDR1 is MNHEY and CDR2 is SMNVEV (reference sequence). Trimming cost V 5 bases and J 6 bases, with 13 bases left between them. The CDR3 contains 13 residues. CDR3 DNA sequence: TGTGCCAGCAGTCCGACAAACCGGAATGGCTACACCTTC. Amino acids: CASSPTNRNGYTF.

This clone came up a few times. V and J are TRBV7-6 and TRBJ1-4, with TRBD1 matching 9 bases. After removal of 6 bases from V and 8 bases from J, the junction contained 7 bases not matched to a gene. The CDR3 length is 14 residues. Per germline, CDR1 SGHVS and CDR2 FNYEAQ. The CDR3 is CASSRDRVDEKLFF. CDR3 nucleotide sequence: TGTGCCAGCAGTAGGGACAGGGTTGACGAAAAACTGTTTTTT.

This clone has only one observation. J is TRBJ2-1 and V is TRBV5-6, with 8 bases aligning to TRBD2. CDR1 is SGHDT, CDR2 YYEEEE, per germline. V dropped 2 bases and J dropped 4; count of bases not matched to a gene: 5. There are 15 residues in the CDR3. The CDR3 nucleotides read TGTGCCAGCAGCTTCGGGACTAGTTGGTACAATGAGCAGTTCTTC. This encodes CASSFGTSWYNEQFF.

On this clone: Because the CDR3's place on the DNA is in doubt, the DNA is left out and the CDR3 is given as listed by TCRdb. The chain employs TRBV13 and TRBJ1-2. Germline CDR1 and CDR2: PRHDT and FYEKMQ (reference sequence). Inclusive of both ends, the CDR3 amounts to 18 amino acids. The CDR3 loop is CASSFGSGFSGSHYGYTF.

This CDR3 is CASRRFRGRDYGYTF. DNA of the CDR3: TGTGCCAGCAGACGGTTCCGGGGTAGGGACTATGGCTACACCTTC. The V gene is TRBV27, the J gene TRBJ1-2; D not resolved. This CDR3 has 15 residues. The V gene lost 6 bases and the J gene lost 3 bases, with 17 bases spanning the gap. CDR1 and CDR2 (germline): MNHEY, SMNVEV (reference sequence).

CDR3 nucleotides: TGTGCCAGCAGTTACTCGGGACAGGGTACGGCACCCCTCCACTTT. Its protein product is CASSYSGQGTAPLHF. This chain uses TRBV6-5 with TRBJ1-6; TRBD1 agrees at 9 bases. Losses at the gene ends were 0 bases for V and 11 bases for J; bases not matched to a gene: 5. The CDR3 loop spans 15 amino acids. Germline values: CDR1 MNHEY, CDR2 SVGAGI.